These 31 T cell receptor beta chains were sequenced from one sample in a study of T cells after posttransplantation cyclophosphamide. The protocol was immunoSEQ multiplex PCR, while the TCRdb copy is restricted to in-frame clones and leaves out a portion. This sample carries around 6,000 clones, roughly 98% of them seen once, and the ten largest clones take roughly 0.85%. The source material was memory CD4+ T cells sorted from PBMCs. Receptors originate from a man in his forties in good health, CMV-negative, and a related stem cell transplant donor.

This sequence joins TRBV7-2 and TRBJ2-5; D possibly corresponds to TRBD2 (6 bases). The germline V and J ends were trimmed by 6 bases and 4 bases, with 12 bases remaining between them. CDR1 SGHTA and CDR2 FQGNSA come from the germline V gene. The CDR3 loop spans 13 amino acids. The CDR3 region is CASRLGGRETQYF. The CDR3, as DNA: TGTGCCAGCAGGTTGGGGGGACGAGAGACCCAGTACTTC. Full variable domain (outside the CDR3, taken from reference TRBV7-2 and TRBJ2-5): GAGVSQSPSNKVTEKGKDVELRCDPISGHTALYWYRQSLGQGLEFLIYFQGNSAPDKSGLPSDRFSAERTGGSVSTLTIQRTQQEDSAVYLCASRLGGRETQYFGPGTRLLVL.

This clone was detected once. The CDR3 sequence is CASEGGVGDEQYF. The CDR3 DNA reads TGTGCCAGCGAGGGAGGGGTTGGCGACGAGCAGTACTTC. V is TRBV25-1 and J is TRBJ2-7; 7 bases match TRBD2. Germline V gene data show CDR1 as MGHDK and CDR2 as SYGVNS. CDR3 length: 13 amino acids. V shed 8 bases and J 5 bases; nucleotides not matched to a gene: 9.

The chain carries TRBV11-1 and TRBJ1-1; D call uncertain. Deletions cut 0 bases from V and 1 base from J, with 12 bases between. The CDR3 is made up of 16 amino acids. Looked up from germline, CDR1 is SGHAT and CDR2 is FQDESV (reference sequence). CDR3 bases: TGTGCCAGCAGCTTAGCTTGGGTCCAGGCGAACACTGAAGCTTTCTTT. As protein: CASSLAWVQANTEAFF. The entire variable domain, with the rest obtained from reference TRBV11-1 and TRBJ1-1, is as follows: EAEVAQSPRYKITEKSQAVAFWCDPISGHATLYWYRQILGQGPELLVQFQDESVVDDSQLPKDRFSAERLKGVDSTLKIQPAELGDSAMYLCASSLAWVQANTEAFFGQGTRLTVV.

This chain connects TRBV7-2 to TRBJ1-1; possibly TRBD1 for D (6 bases). CDR1 SGHTA and CDR2 FQGNSA come from the germline V gene. The CDR3 length is 15 residues. Deletions cut 0 bases from V and 2 bases from J, with 10 bases between. This chain's CDR3 is CASSLAGTPNTEAFF. The CDR3 DNA follows: TGTGCCAGCAGCTTAGCCGGGACACCTAACACTGAAGCTTTCTTT.

This clone was detected a few times. The V gene is TRBV5-4, the J gene TRBJ2-7; possibly TRBD1 for D (6 bases). This CDR3 is 15 amino acids long. In germline, CDR1 is SGHNT, CDR2 YYREEE (reference sequence). The V gene lost 0 bases and the J gene lost 2 bases, with 12 bases spanning the gap. DNA of the CDR3: TGTGCCAGCAGCTTGGTCGTGGGGACAACCTACGAGCAGTACTTC. Translated: CASSLVVGTTYEQYF.

The CDR3 loop is CASSERTSGEQFF. The CDR3 DNA reads TGTGCCAGCAGCGAACGGACTAGTGGTGAGCAGTTCTTC. This chain uses TRBV9 with TRBJ2-1; 7 nucleotides line up with TRBD2. V was pared by 3 bases and J by 9 bases, with 6 bases of the junction left unmatched. CDR3 length: 13 amino acids. In germline, CDR1 is SGDLS, CDR2 YYNGEE.

The rearrangement uses TRBV14 and TRBJ2-1, with D hard to call. Trimming removed 5 bases at V and 4 bases at J, with 9 bases between. CDR1 SGHDN and CDR2 FVKESK come from the germline V gene. This CDR3 is 13 amino acids long. DNA of the CDR3: TGTGCCAGCAGCGTGGAGATATACAATGAGCAGTTCTTC. Amino acids: CASSVEIYNEQFF. Combining the CDR3 with reference TRBV14 and TRBJ2-1 gives the whole variable domain EAGVTQFPSHSVIEKGQTVTLRCDPISGHDNLYWYRRVMGKEIKFLLHFVKESKQDESGMPNNRFLAERTGGTYSTLKVQPAELEDSGVYFCASSVEIYNEQFFGPGTRLTVL.

The chain recombines TRBV28 with TRBJ2-2; the match to TRBD2 covers 7 bases. The CDR3 totals 16 residues. With V trimmed by 4 bases and J by 1 base, 6 bases remained unmatched. Germline CDR1 reads MDHEN; CDR2 reads SYDVKM. CDR3 sequence reads: CASSSWDYLNTGELFF. CDR3 nucleotide sequence: TGTGCCAGCAGTTCGTGGGACTACCTGAACACCGGGGAGCTGTTTTTT.

J is TRBJ1-1 and V is TRBV25-1; tentative D call: TRBD1 (5 bases). Trimming shortened V by 1 base and J by 11 bases, and 20 bases separated the two germline ends. The germline gives CDR1 MGHDK, CDR2 SYGVNS. CDR3 length equals 15 residues. The chain's CDR3 is CASSEWDGRAGPAFF. The CDR3 nucleotides read TGTGCCAGCAGTGAATGGGATGGACGGGCAGGGCCGGCTTTCTTT. The variable domain in full, with the rest retrieved from reference TRBV25-1 and TRBJ1-1, is EADIYQTPRYLVIGTGKKITLECSQTMGHDKMYWYQQDPGMELHLIHYSYGVNSTEKGDLSSESTVSRIRTEHFPLTLESARPSHTSQYLCASSEWDGRAGPAFFGQGTRLTVV.

This rearrangement joins TRBV19 to TRBJ2-1; TRBD2 matches 9 bases. V was clipped by 5 bases and J by 6 bases; unmatched bases: 5. The length of the CDR3 is 14 residues. Germline loops: CDR1 LNHDA, CDR2 SQIVND (reference sequence). This chain's CDR3 is CASSRRTSVNEQFF. DNA of the CDR3: TGTGCCAGTAGTCGTAGGACTAGCGTCAATGAGCAGTTCTTC.

V is TRBV7-2 and J is TRBJ1-5; 7 bases agree with TRBD1. V lost 8 bases and J lost 5; bases outside the gene matches: 6. CDR3 length: 13 residues. Germline V gives CDR1 SGHTA, CDR2 FQGNSA. The CDR3 coding sequence is TGTGCCAGCGGACAGGACGGAGATCAGCCCCAGCATTTT. It translates to CASGQDGDQPQHF.

The chain is built from TRBV6-6 and TRBJ2-7, with a possible D match to TRBD1 (6 bases). CDR1 and CDR2 (germline): MNHNY, SVGAGI (reference sequence). This CDR3 is 13 amino acids long. Trimming shortened V by 5 bases and J by 11 bases, and 19 bases separated the two germline ends. The DNA of the CDR3 is TGTGCCAGCAGTCCCGGACAGTCTCTACGAGAGTACTTC. Its protein product is CASSPGQSLREYF.

The V gene is TRBV9, the J gene TRBJ2-5; 9 nucleotides agree with TRBD2. The J call is doubtful: the DNA matches TRBJ2-7 better. The CDR3 runs 16 residues. The germline gives CDR1 SGDLS, CDR2 YYNGEE. Here the CDR3 DNA reads TGTGCCAGCAGCGTAGGTCTAGCGGGGAACTCCTACGAGCAGTACTTC. Its protein is CASSVGLAGNSYEQYF.

The CDR3 sequence is CASSRLAFRSVTGELFF. The CDR3 coding sequence is TGTGCCAGCAGCCGTTTAGCTTTCCGTTCGGTCACCGGGGAGCTGTTTTTT. The chain joins TRBV7-2 to TRBJ2-2; D gene unclear. The CDR3 is 17 amino acids. Germline V gene lookup returns CDR1 SGHTA and CDR2 FQGNSA. V lost 5 bases to trimming and J lost 4 bases, with 20 bases between them.

The rearrangement uses TRBV5-4 and TRBJ1-1, with 8 bases fitting TRBD1. The CDR3 totals 13 residues. J gave up 8 bases and V 4 bases, and 7 bases lay outside the gene matches. Germline lookup yields CDR1 SGHNT and CDR2 YYREEE (reference sequence). This CDR3 is CASSRETGAEAFF. CDR3 in DNA: TGTGCCAGCAGCCGAGAGACAGGGGCGGAAGCTTTCTTT.

The genes are TRBV10-3 and TRBJ1-5; the D is unclear. From germline, CDR1 is ENHRY and CDR2 SYGVKD. The CDR3 is 14 residues long. V was cut by 0 bases and J by 5 bases, with 8 bases left in between. CDR3 sequence (DNA): TGTGCCATCAGTGAGTCGACACACGATCAGCCCCAGCATTTT. It specifies CAISESTHDQPQHF.

The chain is built from TRBV15 and TRBJ2-1; no reliable D call. Looked up from germline, CDR1 is LNHNV and CDR2 is YYDKDF (reference sequence). V lost 1 base, J lost 2 bases, and 9 bases lay in between. The CDR3 loop spans 15 amino acids. The CDR3 is CATSRVGGAYNEQFF. Written as DNA, the CDR3 is TGTGCCACCAGCAGAGTTGGCGGAGCCTACAATGAGCAGTTCTTC. Using reference TRBV15 and TRBJ2-1 for the parts outside the CDR3, the full variable domain is DAMVIQNPRYQVTQFGKPVTLSCSQTLNHNVMYWYQQKSSQAPKLLFHYYDKDFNNEADTPDNFQSRRPNTSFCFLDIRSPGLGDTAMYLCATSRVGGAYNEQFFGPGTRLTVL.

The rearrangement uses TRBV9 and TRBJ2-7; TRBD1 might be the D (6 bases). V lost 3 bases, J lost 2 bases, and 12 bases lay in between. In germline, CDR1 is SGDLS, CDR2 YYNGEE. The CDR3 sequence is 14 residues long. The CDR3 DNA reads TGTGCCAGCAGCGGCACAGGGATCCCCTACGAGCAGTACTTC. This codes for CASSGTGIPYEQYF.

The rearrangement links TRBV7-9 to TRBJ2-3; D gene unclear. Trimming took off 1 base at V and 3 bases at J, with 17 bases between the two ends. The CDR3 length is 17 residues. Germline assignment: CDR1 SEHNR and CDR2 FQNEAQ (reference sequence). CDR3 sequence: CASSLDRSPRSTDTQYF. The CDR3 nucleotides read TGTGCCAGCAGCTTAGATCGATCGCCCCGGTCGACAGATACGCAGTATTTT.

Regarding this clone: An end of the junction differs from the germline gene, which may be a read error. The chain combines TRBV11-3 with TRBJ2-5; TRBD2 matches 9 bases. Germline CDR1 and CDR2: SGHNT and YENEEA. The CDR3 runs 17 residues. The CDR3 region has the DNA TGTGCCAGCAGCTTAGGGGTGACTAGCGGAGGGGAAGAGATCCAGTACTTC. It yields the protein CASSLGVTSGGEEIQYF. The full variable domain, its missing parts supplied by reference TRBV11-3 and TRBJ2-5, is EAGVVQSPRYKIIEKKQPVAFWCNPISGHNTLYWYLQNLGQGPELLIRYENEEAVDDSQLPKDRFSAERLKGVDSTLKIQPAELGDSAVYLCASSLGVTSGGEEIQYFGPGTRLLVL.

The V call is TRBV19, the J call TRBJ2-2, with a tentative D call TRBD2 (5 bases). This CDR3 spans 10 amino acids. CDR1 and CDR2 (germline): LNHDA, SQIVND (reference sequence). V was trimmed by 11 bases and J by 6 bases, leaving 7 bases between them. The CDR3: CASGSGELFF. CDR3 coding DNA: TGTGCCTCGGGGTCCGGGGAGCTGTTTTTT.

The chain couples TRBV5-6 to TRBJ2-2, with TRBD1 matching over 8 bases. Germline V gives CDR1 SGHDT, CDR2 YYEEEE. This CDR3 is 15 amino acids long. Trimming took 4 bases from V and 5 from J; bases not matched to a gene: 7. The chain's CDR3 is CASSQTGVETGELFF. CDR3 in DNA: TGTGCCAGCAGCCAGACAGGGGTTGAAACCGGGGAGCTGTTTTTT.

The gene calls are TRBV18 and TRBJ1-1; 7 nucleotides align to TRBD1. Germline V gene lookup returns CDR1 KGHSH and CDR2 LQKENI. V was clipped by 6 bases and J by 0 bases; unmatched bases: 7. CDR3 length: 15 residues. CDR3 sequence reads: CASSLGQAVNTEAFF. The CDR3 DNA sequence: TGTGCCAGCTCTCTCGGACAGGCCGTGAACACTGAAGCTTTCTTT.

The rearrangement joins TRBV11-2 to TRBJ2-1; D possibly corresponds to TRBD1 (7 bases). The ends were cut back, 2 bases at V and 7 bases at J, with 18 bases in the middle. CDR3 length: 16 residues. Germline CDR1 reads SGHAT; CDR2 reads FQNNGV. CDR3 in amino acids: CASSLSGSGGRNEQFF. For the CDR3, the DNA is TGTGCCAGCAGCTTAAGTGGGTCAGGGGGGAGGAATGAGCAGTTCTTC. Drawing the rest from reference TRBV11-2 and TRBJ2-1, the complete variable domain is EAGVAQSPRYKIIEKRQSVAFWCNPISGHATLYWYQQILGQGPKLLIQFQNNGVVDDSQLPKDRFSAERLKGVDSTLKIQPAKLEDSAVYLCASSLSGSGGRNEQFFGPGTRLTVL.

This clone was seen a single time. V and J are TRBV28 and TRBJ2-3, with unresolved D. CDR3 size: 11 residues. Germline CDR1 is MDHEN and CDR2 is SYDVKM. Between the trimmed V and J ends, which lost 11 bases and 5 bases, there was a span of 11 bases. The CDR3 spells CACLLRDTQYF. The CDR3 nucleotides are TGTGCCTGCCTGCTACGAGATACGCAGTATTTT.

The count of this clone is one. V is TRBV5-5 and J is TRBJ1-2; TRBD1 matches 9 bases. Germline V gene lookup returns CDR1 SGHKS and CDR2 YYEKEE (reference sequence). Unmatched junction bases numbered 8, after V lost 0 bases and J lost 11 bases. The CDR3 has 14 amino acids. CDR3 residues: CASSLDGTGKGYTF. The CDR3 DNA follows: TGTGCCAGCAGCTTGGATGGGACAGGGAAAGGTTACACCTTC.

The V gene is TRBV2, the J gene TRBJ2-7; 9 bases agree with TRBD2. Germline V gene data show CDR1 as SNHLY and CDR2 as FYNNEI. This CDR3 has 14 residues. Germline trimming cut 6 bases from V and 3 bases from J; bases unmatched to any gene: 6. The CDR3 DNA reads TGTGCCAGCAGGTGGACTAGCGCGAGCTACGAGCAGTACTTC. This encodes CASRWTSASYEQYF.

This rearrangement joins TRBV27 to TRBJ2-7; 9 bases are a match to TRBD2. In germline, CDR1 is MNHEY, CDR2 SMNVEV (reference sequence). This CDR3 is 13 amino acids long. Trimming at V came to 8 bases and at J to 9 bases, leaving 11 bases not matched to a gene. CDR3 protein: CASRQGLAKGQYF. For the CDR3, the DNA is TGTGCCAGCCGCCAGGGACTAGCAAAGGGGCAGTACTTC.

The gene calls are TRBV11-3 and TRBJ2-1; 11 bases agree with TRBD2. The CDR3 contains 17 residues. Germline assignment: CDR1 SGHNT and CDR2 YENEEA. V trimming: 1 base; J trimming: 7 bases; junction bases outside the gene matches: 9. The CDR3 is CASSLGTIAGGPNEQFF. CDR3 bases: TGTGCCAGCAGCTTAGGCACAATAGCGGGAGGGCCGAATGAGCAGTTCTTC. The variable domain in full, with the rest retrieved from reference TRBV11-3 and TRBJ2-1, is EAGVVQSPRYKIIEKKQPVAFWCNPISGHNTLYWYLQNLGQGPELLIRYENEEAVDDSQLPKDRFSAERLKGVDSTLKIQPAELGDSAVYLCASSLGTIAGGPNEQFFGPGTRLTVL.

The chain recombines TRBV7-2 with TRBJ2-5; tentative D call: TRBD1 (6 bases). V gave up 6 bases and J gave up 5 bases, with 19 bases separating them. The CDR3 spans 15 residues. Germline values: CDR1 SGHTA, CDR2 FQGNSA. The CDR3 nucleotides are TGTGCCAGCAGTCTTTCCTCAGGGGCCGGGGAGACCCAGTACTTC. This translates into CASSLSSGAGETQYF.

On this clone itself: This CDR3 is also generated by other DNA sequences in the sample. The V gene is TRBV6-5, the J gene TRBJ1-6; D is uncertain. The CDR3 consists of 16 residues. The germline V gene has CDR1 MNHEY and CDR2 SVGAGI. Trimming took off 0 bases at V and 13 bases at J, with 19 bases between the two ends. The chain's CDR3 is CASSYSAADSFSPLHF. CDR3 sequence (DNA): TGTGCCAGCAGTTACTCGGCAGCCGACTCGTTCTCCCCCCTCCACTTT.